Each of the 18 T cell receptor beta chains below was sequenced from the same sample in a study of cytomegalovirus exposure and HLA in healthy donors. PCR used 60 Vbeta primers and 13 Jbeta primers. This table comes from immunoSEQ multiplex PCR, and its TCRdb copy is limited to in-frame clones, with some not included. The sample lists approximately 150,000 clones; over 75% were seen once. The sample taken for sequencing was PBMCs. The source of these receptors is a man aged 25 to 40 in good health and CMV-seropositive.

The CDR3 DNA follows: TGTGCCAGCAGCTTAGACGGTCTTCAAGAGCAGTTCTTC. It yields the protein CASSLDGLQEQFF. The chain uses TRBV11-2 and TRBJ2-1; D is uncertain. The V end was cut by 0 bases, the J end by 10 bases, with 10 bases between. The CDR3 extends over 13 amino acids. Germline CDR1 is SGHAT and CDR2 is FQNNGV. Full variable domain (remainder filled in from reference TRBV11-2 and TRBJ2-1): EAGVAQSPRYKIIEKRQSVAFWCNPISGHATLYWYQQILGQGPKLLIQFQNNGVVDDSQLPKDRFSAERLKGVDSTLKIQPAKLEDSAVYLCASSLDGLQEQFFGPGTRLTVL.

This clone was counted once. This chain links TRBV5-1 with TRBJ2-2, with 7 bases identical to TRBD2. Trimming cost V 4 bases and J 0 bases; bases outside gene matches: 6. There are 16 residues in the CDR3. Germline V gives CDR1 SGHRS, CDR2 YFSETQ. Here the CDR3 reads CASSTTSLANTGELFF. CDR3 nucleotide sequence: TGCGCCAGCAGCACGACTAGCCTTGCGAACACCGGGGAGCTGTTTTTT.

This chain uses TRBV7-2 with TRBJ2-3; D call uncertain. This CDR3 is 14 amino acids long. Germline V lookup: CDR1 SGHTA, CDR2 FQGNSA. The V end lost 3 bases, the J end lost 3 bases, and 10 bases lay between the germline ends. The CDR3 reads CASSFSPRTDTQYF. DNA for the CDR3: TGTGCCAGCAGCTTCTCACCCAGGACAGATACGCAGTATTTT.

This chain links TRBV11-2 with TRBJ1-2; a weak D match, TRBD1 (5 bases). This CDR3 comprises 17 residues. Trimming left V 2 bases short and J 4 bases short, with 20 bases between. CDR1 and CDR2 from the germline V gene are SGHAT and FQNNGV. DNA for the CDR3: TGTGCCAGCAGCTTAAATTTTCGGCAGGGAACAAGCTATGGCTACACCTTC. Translating it yields CASSLNFRQGTSYGYTF.

This clone was observed a few times. The V and J genes are TRBV28 and TRBJ1-6; D gene unclear. Germline V CDR1 and CDR2: MDHEN, SYDVKM. Trimming took 3 bases from V and 14 from J, leaving 20 bases between them. This CDR3 is 15 amino acids long. CDR3 DNA: TGTGCCAGCAGTTTGGAAAAGGCCCAGACTTTGGCCCTCCACTTT. This translates into CASSLEKAQTLALHF.

The CDR3 loop reads CASRVGTTYYEQYF. The CDR3 nucleotides read TGTGCCAGCAGGGTTGGGACAACTTACTACGAGCAGTACTTC. This chain joins TRBV7-2 and TRBJ2-7, with D possibly TRBD1 on 6 matching bases. Trimming cost V 6 bases and J 3 bases, with 15 bases left between them. CDR1 and CDR2 (germline): SGHTA, FQGNSA. The CDR3 runs 14 residues.

The sample holds a few counts of this clone. The genes are TRBV5-1 and TRBJ2-3; D ambiguous. CDR3 size: 14 residues. Per the germline V gene, CDR1 is SGHRS and CDR2 is YFSETQ. V was trimmed by 5 bases and J by 8 bases, leaving 18 bases between them. The CDR3 DNA is TGCGCCAGCAGTCCTAGGTCTGATTACGGTACGCAGTATTTT. Protein sequence: CASSPRSDYGTQYF.

J is TRBJ2-7 and V is TRBV4-2; 9 bases line up with TRBD2. Losses at the gene ends were 1 base for V and 4 bases for J; bases not matched to a gene: 5. The CDR3 spans 15 residues. Germline CDR1 LGHNA, CDR2 YNFKEQ. The CDR3 bases are TGTGCCAGCAGCCAAGCGAGTAGCGGGAGTTACGAGCAGTACTTC. Protein product: CASSQASSGSYEQYF.

The chain uses TRBV13 and TRBJ2-1; 7 bases align to TRBD1. V lost 4 bases to trimming and J lost 6 bases; unmatched junction nucleotides: 6. CDR3 length equals 14 residues. CDR1 is PRHDT and CDR2 is FYEKMQ in the germline V gene (reference sequence). The CDR3 sequence: CASSSRTGINEQFF. The CDR3 DNA follows: TGTGCCAGCAGCTCTCGGACAGGTATCAATGAGCAGTTCTTC.

The chain has TRBV30 and TRBJ1-5; 8 bases line up with TRBD1. CDR1 GTSNPN and CDR2 SVGIG come from the germline V gene (reference sequence). With V trimmed by 8 bases and J by 4 bases, 7 bases remained unmatched. The CDR3 extends over 13 amino acids. The CDR3, as DNA: TGTGCCGGCGGGACAGGCTTAAATCAGCCCCAGCATTTT. Translated, it gives CAGGTGLNQPQHF.

This clone came up a few times. The rearrangement links TRBV21-1 to TRBJ2-1; TRBD1 is the table's D call, not checked against the DNA. TRBV21-1 is a pseudogene segment. The CDR3 has 13 residues. The CDR3 bases are TGTGCCAGCAGCGTGTTGGGGCCCAATGAGCAGTTCTTC. Translating gives CASSVLGPNEQFF.

CDR3 nucleotides: TGTGCCTGGAGTGTACAACTGGAGGTTGGCTACACCTTC. Its translation is CAWSVQLEVGYTF. The chain uses TRBV30 and TRBJ1-2; D remains unclear. In germline, CDR1 is GTSNPN, CDR2 SVGIG (reference sequence). The CDR3 is 13 amino acids. Trimming cost V 0 bases and J 7 bases, with 12 bases left between them.

V is TRBV7-2 and J is TRBJ2-3; 11 bases match TRBD2. Germline V gene data show CDR1 as SGHTA and CDR2 as FQGNSA. This CDR3 has 16 residues. Trimming cost V 2 bases and J 0 bases; bases outside gene matches: 1. CDR3 protein: CASSLLAGGSTDTQYF. In DNA, the CDR3 is TGTGCCAGCAGCTTACTAGCGGGGGGCAGCACAGATACGCAGTATTTT.

This clone showed up just a few times. The V and J genes are TRBV25-1 and TRBJ1-1, with 9 bases identical to TRBD1. Germline lookup yields CDR1 MGHDK and CDR2 SYGVNS. The CDR3 extends over 17 amino acids. V gave up 0 bases and J gave up 0 bases; unmatched junction bases: 5. The CDR3 reads CASSEYRGQGLNTEAFF. Written as DNA, the CDR3 is TGTGCCAGCAGTGAATATCGTGGACAGGGGTTGAACACTGAAGCTTTCTTT.

The genes are TRBV4-3 and TRBJ2-3; a weak D match, TRBD2 (5 bases). Trimming shortened V by 0 bases and J by 3 bases, and 10 bases separated the two germline ends. This CDR3 region has 15 residues. Germline assignment: CDR1 LGHNA and CDR2 YSLEER. The DNA for the CDR3 is TGCGCCAGCAGCCAAGATTTTAGCGTAACAGATACGCAGTATTTT. It yields the protein CASSQDFSVTDTQYF.

The rearrangement links TRBV14 to TRBJ2-7, with 8 positions matching TRBD2. The CDR3 is 16 residues long. V trimming: 4 bases; J trimming: 5 bases; junction bases outside the gene matches: 13. CDR1 and CDR2 (germline): SGHDN, FVKESK. The DNA for the CDR3 is TGTGCCAGCAGCCCGATACAGGAGCGGGGGCTCCACGAGCAGTACTTC. Protein: CASSPIQERGLHEQYF.

J is TRBJ1-1 and V is TRBV5-1; D ambiguous. Germline V gene sequence: CDR1 SGHRS, CDR2 YFSETQ. The CDR3 is 15 residues long. Trimming took off 0 bases at V and 3 bases at J, with 12 bases between the two ends. CDR3 protein: CASSLDSSVHTEAFF. The CDR3 bases are TGCGCCAGCAGCTTGGACAGTTCGGTTCACACTGAAGCTTTCTTT.

This chain links TRBV19 with TRBJ2-7; 7 bases are a match to TRBD1. The germline gives CDR1 LNHDA, CDR2 SQIVND (reference sequence). V was clipped by 4 bases and J by 2 bases; unmatched bases: 8. The CDR3 length is 15 residues. The CDR3 region is CASSTPGQPTYEQYF. The CDR3, as DNA: TGTGCCAGTAGTACACCGGGACAGCCTACCTACGAGCAGTACTTC.